The source of this T cell receptor (beta chain) is a study of OX40 agonist ivuxolimab in advanced cancers. Study conclusions and caveats: CD4+ T cells averaged fewer expanded clones than CD8+ T cells. There was clonal expansion of CD4+ and CD8+ blood T cells by week 6 at 0.1 to 3.0 mg/kg. Among the lowest peripheral clonal expansion occurred in 0.1-3.0 mg/kg partial responders.

V shed 6 bases and J shed 6 bases, with 13 bases lying between them. Germline CDR1 and CDR2: MNHEY and SVGAGI. CDR3 size: 13 residues. Sequencing was performed with immunoSEQ multiplex PCR; in TCRdb, only in-frame clones are kept and a portion is missing. The sample lists about 48,000 clones, about 90% occurring once. On this clone: The antigen is undetermined.

The gene calls are TRBV6-5 and TRBJ2-3, with TRBD2 as a possible D gene (6 bases). Material: CD4+ or CD8+ T cells sorted from blood, obtained in a trial of the OX40 agonist ivuxolimab. This clonotype was obtained from an adult with an advanced solid tumor such as melanoma, head and neck, liver or kidney cancer. The CDR3: CASSRLDGDTQYF. The CDR3 bases are TGTGCCAGCAGCCGACTAGACGGCGATACGCAGTATTTT.